This entry lists 15 T cell receptor beta chains sequenced from one sample in a study of T cell clusters in autoimmune cytopenias. TRB rearrangements were amplified by touch-down multiplex PCR with mixed TRB-A/B primers. TCRdb reprocessed the multiplex PCR reads, keeping one entry per CDR3 protein, no DNA. This sample carries about 3,400 distinct CDR3 sequences, with around 7.2% going to the ten biggest clones. Roughly 40,000 genome equivalents of blood DNA were amplified for TRB. The data were also submitted as part of a second study, on T cell repertoires in aging, cancer and after chemotherapy.

The sample consisted of peripheral blood. The receptor set was obtained from a human donor in good health.

This clonotype counts as medium-sized by frequency. The chain uses TRBV6-5 and TRBJ2-7; TCRdb names TRBD1, which stays unverified in the absence of DNA. Germline V CDR1 and CDR2: MNHEY, SVGAGI. The CDR3 totals 13 residues. Here the CDR3 reads CASSWGQGFEQYF.

This clonotype counts as medium-sized by frequency. CDR3 region: CSARLPEGARMDEQFF. The rearrangement links TRBV20-1 to TRBJ2-1; with no DNA, the TCRdb D assignment of TRBD1 cannot be verified. The CDR3 extends over 16 amino acids. Germline CDR1 is DFQATT and CDR2 is SNEGSKA (reference sequence).

The chain has TRBV7-2 and TRBJ2-3; the D gene TCRdb calls, TRBD2, cannot be checked with no DNA. In germline, CDR1 is SGHTA, CDR2 FQGNSA. This CDR3 has 17 amino acids. CDR3 in amino acids: CASSYTSGRASTDTQYF. Complete variable domain (other parts from reference TRBV7-2 and TRBJ2-3): GAGVSQSPSNKVTEKGKDVELRCDPISGHTALYWYRQSLGQGLEFLIYFQGNSAPDKSGLPSDRFSAERTGGSVSTLTIQRTQQEDSAVYLCASSYTSGRASTDTQYFGPGTRLTVL.

The genes are TRBV9 and TRBJ2-1. Germline lookup yields CDR1 SGDLS and CDR2 YYNGEE. The CDR3 length is 15 residues. The CDR3 region is CASSVDGRKYNEQFF.

Judged by frequency, this clonotype is medium-sized (0.01 to 0.1%). The rearrangement links TRBV20-1 to TRBJ2-5; TCRdb outputs TRBD2, but without DNA this stays unchecked. CDR3 length: 14 amino acids. Germline loops: CDR1 DFQATT, CDR2 SNEGSKA (reference sequence). The CDR3 region is CSARTGTSGRAQYF.

V usage is TRBV4-3 and J usage is TRBJ1-1. This CDR3 contains 16 residues. Germline-derived CDR1 and CDR2 are LGHNA and YSLEER. The CDR3 loop reads CASSQDVGGFGTEAFF.

V is TRBV28 and J is TRBJ2-1; the D gene TCRdb calls, TRBD2, cannot be checked with no DNA. Germline V gene sequence: CDR1 MDHEN, CDR2 SYDVKM. This CDR3 contains 15 residues. The CDR3 sequence is CASSLSGRGRNEQFF.

This clonotype registers medium-sized by frequency. This chain uses TRBV11-3 with TRBJ1-1. The CDR3 is 11 residues long. Germline CDR1 reads SGHNT; CDR2 reads YENEEA. The CDR3 loop reads CASSLDQGAFF.

This clonotype is labeled medium-sized (0.01 to 0.1%) based on frequency. The rearrangement links TRBV7-9 to TRBJ1-4; the D gene TCRdb calls, TRBD1, cannot be checked with no DNA. This CDR3 has 17 amino acids. Germline values: CDR1 SEHNR, CDR2 FQNEAQ (reference sequence). CDR3 sequence reads: CASSSPSSGTGPNRLFF.

The chain combines TRBV7-3 with TRBJ2-2; TCRdb gives TRBD1 as the D gene, but with no DNA this cannot be confirmed. The CDR3 totals 13 residues. CDR1 is SGHTA, CDR2 FQGTGA, per germline. The CDR3 reads CASLTDPTGELFF.

Measured by frequency, this clonotype is medium-sized (0.01 to 0.1%). V usage is TRBV19 and J usage is TRBJ2-1; the TCRdb call, TRBD2, lacks DNA for checking. Germline V gene sequence: CDR1 LNHDA, CDR2 SQIVND (reference sequence). The CDR3 loop spans 15 amino acids. Here the CDR3 reads CASSIGQGGGNEQFF.

This clonotype is identified as medium-sized from frequency. The V gene is TRBV20-1, the J gene TRBJ2-7; the D call of TRBD2 rests on TCRdb alone, since no DNA is present to check it. The CDR3 runs 13 residues. Germline CDR1 reads DFQATT; CDR2 reads SNEGSKA (reference sequence). The CDR3 sequence is CSASRLAGREQYF.

Measured by frequency, this clonotype is medium-sized (0.01 to 0.1%). This chain's CDR3 is CASSLEIGNTEAFF. The V and J genes are TRBV7-9 and TRBJ1-1. This CDR3 has 14 residues. In germline, CDR1 is SEHNR, CDR2 FQNEAQ (reference sequence).

This clonotype is identified as medium-sized from frequency. The J gene is TRBJ2-1, the V gene TRBV18; with no DNA, the TCRdb D assignment of TRBD2 cannot be verified. CDR3 length equals 15 residues. Germline CDR1 reads KGHSH; CDR2 reads LQKENI. The CDR3 is CASSILAGDYNEQFF.

According to its frequency, this clonotype is medium-sized. The genes are TRBV10-3 and TRBJ1-5; TCRdb calls TRBD1, which cannot be checked without DNA. The CDR3 extends over 15 amino acids. Germline V lookup: CDR1 ENHRY, CDR2 SYGVKD. The CDR3 protein is CATTTGLESNQPQHF.